The entry that follows covers one TCR beta chain sequence. Its target is unknown. The data were obtained in a study of cytotoxic CD8 clonotypes in ibrutinib-treated CLL. The data were produced by immunoSEQ multiplex PCR, yet TCRdb's version contains in-frame clones alone and is incomplete. The top ten clones hold about 10% of a sample with 200,000 or so clones, more than 70% of them seen once. The ends were cut back, 0 bases at V and 2 bases at J, with 9 bases in the middle. This CDR3 comprises 14 residues. Germline-derived CDR1 and CDR2 are SGHNT and YYREEE (reference sequence). The study's findings and limits: Having risen at ibrutinib response, clonality had fallen back toward baseline by progression. Clonality (at baseline) was higher than in age-matched healthy donors and tracked circulating CD8+ T-cell counts.

The source of this sequence is a human donor with chronic lymphocytic leukemia. Specimen: PBMCs, collected after 12 months of ibrutinib treatment. The chain uses TRBV5-4 and TRBJ2-7, with D hard to call. CDR3 in amino acids: CASSLDVQAYEQYF. The CDR3 DNA follows: TGTGCCAGCAGCTTGGATGTTCAGGCCTACGAGCAGTACTTC.